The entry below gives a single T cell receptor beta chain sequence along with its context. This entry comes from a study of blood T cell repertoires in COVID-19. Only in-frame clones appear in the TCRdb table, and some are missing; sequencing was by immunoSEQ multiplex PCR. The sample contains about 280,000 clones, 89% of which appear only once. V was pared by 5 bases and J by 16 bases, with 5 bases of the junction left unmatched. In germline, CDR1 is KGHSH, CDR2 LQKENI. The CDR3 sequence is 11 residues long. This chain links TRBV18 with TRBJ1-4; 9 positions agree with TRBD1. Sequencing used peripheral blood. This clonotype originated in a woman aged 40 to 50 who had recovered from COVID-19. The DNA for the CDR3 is TGTGCCAGCTCAGCTGGGGGACAGGGGTTTTTT. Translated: CASSAGGQGFF. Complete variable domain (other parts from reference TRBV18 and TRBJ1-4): NAGVMQNPRHLVRRRGQEARLRCSPMKGHSHVYWYRQLPEEGLKFMVYLQKENIIDESGMPKERFSAEFPKEGPSILRIQQVVRGDSAAYFCASSAGGQGFFGSGTQLSVL.